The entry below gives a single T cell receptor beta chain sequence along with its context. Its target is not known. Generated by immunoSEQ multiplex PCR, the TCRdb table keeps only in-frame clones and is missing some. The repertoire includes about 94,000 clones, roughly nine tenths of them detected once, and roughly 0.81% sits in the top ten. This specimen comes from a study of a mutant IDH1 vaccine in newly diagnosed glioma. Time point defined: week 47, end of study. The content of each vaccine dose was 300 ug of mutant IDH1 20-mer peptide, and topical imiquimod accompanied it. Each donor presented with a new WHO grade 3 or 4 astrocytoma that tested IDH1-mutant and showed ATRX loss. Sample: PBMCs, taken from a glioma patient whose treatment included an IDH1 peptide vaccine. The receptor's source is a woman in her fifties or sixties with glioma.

CDR3: CASGRESYNEQFF. CDR3 in DNA: TGTGCCAGCGGGCGGGAGAGTTACAATGAGCAGTTCTTC. V usage is TRBV27 and J usage is TRBJ2-1; 7 nucleotides agree with TRBD2. This CDR3 has 13 amino acids. The V segment lost 8 bases and the J segment 4 bases; nucleotides outside the gene matches: 5. From germline, CDR1 is MNHEY and CDR2 SMNVEV (reference sequence).